The entry that follows covers one TCR beta chain sequence. Its antigen is not identified. This record comes from a study of OX40 agonist ivuxolimab in advanced cancers. At the level of the study: The dose-escalation cohort was approximately 80% male, with a mean age of approximately 61 years, ranging roughly 20 to 80. It was permissible to have had prior anti-PD-1, anti-PD-L1 or anti-CTLA-4 therapy, and approximately 40% had some. Study-wide results and caveats: Within 6 weeks, CD4+ and CD8+ blood T cells expanded clonally at 0.1 to 3.0 mg/kg.

The data were produced by immunoSEQ multiplex PCR, yet TCRdb's version contains in-frame clones alone and is incomplete. The table lists approximately 67,000 clones, 80% of them singletons, with 8.2% in the top ten. The starting material was CD4+ or CD8+ T cells sorted from blood, obtained in a trial of the OX40 agonist ivuxolimab. The clonotype originates from an adult with an advanced solid tumor such as melanoma, head and neck, liver or kidney cancer.

The CDR3 loop is CASSFGSGNTIYF. In nucleotides, the CDR3 is TGTGCCAGCAGTTTTGGATCTGGAAACACCATATATTTT. This sequence joins TRBV28 and TRBJ1-3; no reliable D call. This CDR3 is 13 amino acids long. The V end lost 3 bases, the J end lost 1 base, and 4 bases lay between the germline ends. Germline loops: CDR1 MDHEN, CDR2 SYDVKM.